These 7 T cell receptor beta chains share one sample of origin, sequenced in a study of beta chain bispecific antibodies for T cell cancers. Study-level points and caveats: Normal T cells contributed less of the targeted TRBV signal than the leukemia cells did.

Blood mononuclear cells were expanded for 3 days using either OKT3 anti-CD3 antibody or CD3/CD28 beads. Their antigens are not known. Using its own MiXCR run on the 5' RACE reads, TCRdb lists one record per CDR3 protein. The table records about 20,000 distinct CDR3 sequences, around 2.4% of them present only once. Sequenced: healthy donor T cells cultured with leukemia cells. The receptors stem from a human donor in good health. Some clones in this sample may be carry-over from other donors' samples.

The chain recombines TRBV27 with TRBJ1-2; 9 bases are shared with TRBD1. The CDR3 sequence is 14 residues long. Germline V gene sequence: CDR1 MNHEY, CDR2 SMNVEV (reference sequence). Trimming removed 6 bases from V and 5 bases from J; junction bases left unmatched: 7. CDR3 protein: CASRETGGGYGYTF. The CDR3 nucleotides are TGTGCCAGCAGGGAAACAGGGGGCGGGTATGGCTACACCTTC.

The rearrangement links TRBV5-5 to TRBJ2-1; 8 bases fit TRBD2. V shed 6 bases, J shed 4 bases, and the junction held 6 bases outside the gene matches. The CDR3 covers 14 residues. CDR1 SGHKS and CDR2 YYEKEE come from the germline V gene (reference sequence). The CDR3 nucleotides read TGTGCCAGCACAGGGGTAGCGGGGTACAATGAGCAGTTCTTC. Translation: CASTGVAGYNEQFF.

This clonotype appeared a few times. The rearrangement uses TRBV5-5 and TRBJ1-2; D is perhaps TRBD1 (6 bases). This CDR3 has 15 amino acids. Germline CDR1 reads SGHKS; CDR2 reads YYEKEE (reference sequence). Between the trimmed V and J ends, which lost 2 bases and 4 bases, there was a span of 15 bases. The CDR3 bases are TGTGCCAGCAGCTTAGCGGGGGCGGCGTCCTATGGCTACACCTTC. This translates into CASSLAGAASYGYTF.

In this sample, this clonotype turned up many times. The chain links TRBV12-3 or TRBV12-4 to TRBJ2-3; D is tentatively TRBD1 or TRBD2 (6 bases each). The CDR3 totals 15 residues. The V gene lost 6 bases and the J gene lost 3 bases, with 16 bases spanning the gap. The CDR3 DNA reads as TGTGCCAGCAGCCCCGAGGGGGGTGGGACAGATACGCAGTATTTT. Residues: CASSPEGGGTDTQYF.

Ten or more counts support this clonotype. The chain has TRBV2 and TRBJ2-7, with D uncertain. The CDR3 consists of 14 residues. CDR1 and CDR2 (germline): SNHLY, FYNNEI. V lost 0 bases and J 4 bases, leaving 10 bases between the germline ends. CDR3 region: CASSEADLVYEQYF. CDR3 nucleotide sequence: TGTGCCAGCAGTGAAGCGGATCTTGTTTACGAGCAGTACTTC.

This clonotype was seen at least ten times. The chain uses TRBV20-1 and TRBJ1-1; D possibly corresponds to TRBD1 (5 bases). With 3 bases removed from V and 0 bases from J, the gap between germline ends came to 23 bases. Germline V lookup: CDR1 DFQATT, CDR2 SNEGSKA (reference sequence). This CDR3 has 18 residues. As DNA, the CDR3 is TGCAGTGCTAGCCCCCAGGGTGGAACCCTTATTCTGAACACTGAAGCTTTCTTT. The encoded protein is CSASPQGGTLILNTEAFF.

This clonotype showed up many times. This rearrangement joins TRBV20-1 to TRBJ2-3; D gene unclear. V was trimmed by 0 bases and J by 2 bases, leaving 6 bases between them. The germline gives CDR1 DFQATT, CDR2 SNEGSKA (reference sequence). The length of the CDR3 is 13 residues. This chain's CDR3 is CSARDPHTDTQYF. CDR3 nucleotide sequence: TGCAGTGCTAGAGATCCCCACACAGATACGCAGTATTTT.